Following are 20 T cell receptor beta chains from one sample sequenced in a study of blood T cells in healthy people across ages. A second PCR of about 7 to 12 cycles used a sample-barcoded 5' primer and a J-beta primer mix. Via MiXCR, TCRdb re-called the 5' RACE reads, giving one row per CDR3 protein. The data hold some 1.5 million distinct CDR3 sequences, with approximately 30% observed a single time. The sequencing sample was made of blood. These TCRs come from a woman aged 25 to 39 in good health.

The rearrangement links TRBV20-1 to TRBJ1-2; D not resolved. The CDR3 sequence is 14 residues long. Germline V gives CDR1 DFQATT, CDR2 SNEGSKA (reference sequence). The ends were cut back, 5 bases at V and 4 bases at J, with 17 bases in the middle. This CDR3 reads CSALAAATLYGYTF. The CDR3 region has the DNA TGCAGTGCTTTAGCAGCCGCTACTCTCTATGGCTACACCTTC.

Points on this clonotype: This clone may be a read error of a much larger clone one base away. The chain carries TRBV28 and TRBJ2-3, with 7 positions matching TRBD1. The CDR3 runs 15 residues. Looked up from germline, CDR1 is MDHEN and CDR2 is SYDVKM. With V trimmed by 3 bases and J by 4 bases, 7 bases remained unmatched. CDR3 in amino acids: CASSFGNRGADTQYF. In nucleotides, the CDR3 is TGTGCCAGCAGTTTTGGAAACAGGGGTGCAGATACGCAGTATTTT.

The table lists this clonotype with a few counts. The chain is built from TRBV5-1 and TRBJ2-7; TRBD2 matches 9 bases. J lost 5 bases, V lost 0 bases, and 6 bases had no gene match. CDR1 is SGHRS and CDR2 is YFSETQ in the germline V gene. The CDR3 length is 15 residues. CDR3 loop: CASSLGGTSNDEQYF. CDR3 nucleotides: TGCGCCAGCAGCTTGGGGGGGACTAGCAACGACGAGCAGTACTTC.

The table lists this clonotype with a few counts. The V call is TRBV5-1, the J call TRBJ2-5; the match to TRBD1 covers 9 bases. The germline V gene has CDR1 SGHRS and CDR2 YFSETQ. Losses at the gene ends were 6 bases for V and 2 bases for J; bases not matched to a gene: 11. The CDR3 totals 16 residues. The CDR3 spells CASKLGGTGSQETQYF. The CDR3 DNA is TGCGCCAGCAAACTTGGTGGGACAGGGTCGCAAGAGACCCAGTACTTC.

The V gene is TRBV12-3 or TRBV12-4, the J gene TRBJ2-1; 8 bases agree with TRBD2. Trimming at V came to 5 bases and at J to 9 bases, leaving 9 bases not matched to a gene. The CDR3 sequence is 14 residues long. The DNA of the CDR3 is TGTGCCAGCAGTACACCGGGAGGGCTAGGTGAGCAGTTCTTC. This translates into CASSTPGGLGEQFF.

This clonotype turned up a few times. This chain links TRBV5-1 with TRBJ2-5; 7 bases agree with TRBD2. Unmatched junction bases numbered 12, after V lost 5 bases and J lost 5 bases. The length of the CDR3 is 15 residues. Germline CDR1 reads SGHRS; CDR2 reads YFSETQ. CDR3 loop: CASRRGSGSGETQYF. The CDR3 bases are TGCGCCAGCAGAAGGGGTAGCGGGTCCGGGGAGACCCAGTACTTC.

This clonotype was observed at least ten times. This chain links TRBV29-1 with TRBJ2-1; a possible D gene is TRBD2 (6 bases). CDR1 is SQVTM and CDR2 is ANQGSEA in the germline V gene. There are 12 residues in the CDR3. The CDR3: CTGRAAGNEQFF. The DNA of the CDR3 is TGCACCGGACGGGCTGCGGGGAATGAGCAGTTCTTC.

Turning to this clonotype: Relative to the germline gene, one junction end is altered; a read error may explain this. The chain carries TRBV12-3 or TRBV12-4 and TRBJ2-3, with TRBD2 matching over 11 bases. The CDR3 contains 19 residues. The DNA for the CDR3 is TGTGCCAGCAGTTTAACGATTAGCGGGAGGGAGGGGGACGCAGATACGCAATATTTT. Translating it yields CASSLTISGREGDADTQYF.

The chain carries TRBV20-1 and TRBJ2-7, with 7 bases fitting TRBD1. The CDR3 spans 16 residues. V shed 2 bases and J 2 bases; nucleotides not matched to a gene: 12. The V gene's germline CDR1 is DFQATT and CDR2 SNEGSKA (reference sequence). CDR3 nucleotide sequence: TGCAGTGCTAGATCCTATACAGGGGAACGGGCCTACGAGCAGTACTTC. Protein sequence: CSARSYTGERAYEQYF.

The sample holds a few counts of this clonotype. The chain recombines TRBV4-1 with TRBJ2-7; 7 positions agree with TRBD1. V was clipped by 0 bases and J by 4 bases; unmatched bases: 9. Germline-derived CDR1 and CDR2 are MGHRA and YSYEKL. The CDR3 is made up of 16 amino acids. The CDR3 protein is CASSQDRAGGRYEQYF. As DNA, the CDR3 is TGCGCCAGCAGCCAAGATCGGGCAGGGGGAAGGTACGAGCAGTACTTC.

This rearrangement joins TRBV7-8 to TRBJ1-2; D not resolved. CDR1 and CDR2 (germline): SGHVS, FQNEAQ. CDR3 length: 15 amino acids. Trimming took 1 base from V and 5 from J, leaving 14 bases between them. CDR3 sequence (DNA): TGTGCCAGCAGCTTAGACACCGGGCCGGGATATGGCTACACCTTC. Protein: CASSLDTGPGYGYTF.

This clonotype appeared once. This chain connects TRBV9 to TRBJ2-2; D uncertain. V was pared by 2 bases and J by 0 bases, with 8 bases between. The CDR3 extends over 15 amino acids. CDR1 and CDR2 from the germline V gene are SGDLS and YYNGEE. CDR3 sequence (DNA): TGTGCCAGCAGCGTGTCCTGGACGAACACCGGGGAGCTGTTTTTT. Its protein product is CASSVSWTNTGELFF. Full variable domain (rest looked up from reference TRBV9 and TRBJ2-2): DSGVTQTPKHLITATGQRVTLRCSPRSGDLSVYWYQQSLDQGLQFLIQYYNGEERAKGNILERFSAQQFPDLHSELNLSSLELGDSALYFCASSVSWTNTGELFFGEGSRLTVL.

The chain has TRBV9 and TRBJ2-2; the match to TRBD1 covers 7 bases. V lost 0 bases to trimming and J lost 1 base; unmatched junction nucleotides: 0. The CDR3 is 15 residues long. Per the germline V gene, CDR1 is SGDLS and CDR2 is YYNGEE. CDR3 bases: TGTGCCAGCAGCGTAGCAGGGGGGAACACCGGGGAGCTGTTTTTT. It encodes CASSVAGGNTGELFF.

The chain has TRBV2 and TRBJ2-3, with 9 bases lining up with TRBD2. CDR1 SNHLY and CDR2 FYNNEI come from the germline V gene. V trimming: 6 bases; J trimming: 0 bases; junction bases outside the gene matches: 4. There are 15 residues in the CDR3. Here the CDR3 DNA reads TGTGCCAGCAGGCGGGAGGGGGAGAGCACAGATACGCAGTATTTT. Amino acid sequence: CASRREGESTDTQYF.

This clonotype was counted a few times. The chain is built from TRBV12-5 and TRBJ2-3, with a weak D call TRBD1 (6 bases). V was shortened by 1 base and J by 3 bases, with 11 bases between the two germline ends. CDR1 is LGHNT, CDR2 FRNRAP, per germline. CDR3 length equals 15 residues. The CDR3 sequence: CASGLGGPGTDTQYF. The DNA of the CDR3 is TGTGCTAGTGGTTTGGGGGGGCCGGGAACAGATACGCAGTATTTT.

This clonotype has more than one count but fewer than ten. A much larger clone lies one base from this, so it may be a read error. The rearrangement joins TRBV29-1 to TRBJ2-5, with TRBD2 as a possible D gene (5 bases). The CDR3 sequence is 13 residues long. V lost 5 bases and J lost 7, with 17 bases in between. Germline CDR1 SQVTM, CDR2 ANQGSEA. In nucleotides, the CDR3 is TGCAGCGTTCGGATCCACGGACGGGGGACCCAGTACTTC. Its translation: CSVRIHGRGTQYF. The variable domain in full, with the rest retrieved from reference TRBV29-1 and TRBJ2-5, is SAVISQKPSRDICQRGTSLTIQCQVDSQVTMMFWYRQQPGQSLTLIATANQGSEATYESGFVIDKFPISRPNLTFSTLTVSNMSPEDSSIYLCSVRIHGRGTQYFGPGTRLLVL.

This sequence joins TRBV5-1 and TRBJ2-5; 9 bases fit TRBD1. The J call may be mistaken, given a closer DNA end match to TRBJ2-7. This CDR3 region has 16 residues. Germline CDR1 reads SGHRS; CDR2 reads YFSETQ. The CDR3, as DNA: TGCGCCAGCAGCACGGGGGGACAGGGCCGGACCTACGAGCAGTACTTC. Translation: CASSTGGQGRTYEQYF.

This clonotype was detected many times. The chain joins TRBV29-1 to TRBJ2-7; a weak D match, TRBD2 (5 bases). CDR3 length: 13 amino acids. CDR1 and CDR2 (germline): SQVTM, ANQGSEA. V lost 1 base to trimming and J lost 6 bases, with 13 bases between them. CDR3 in amino acids: CSVEGPGVGEQYF. The DNA of the CDR3 is TGCAGCGTTGAAGGCCCCGGGGTGGGCGAGCAGTACTTC.

In this sample, this clonotype turned up many times. The chain employs TRBV5-1 and TRBJ2-1; D remains unclear. Trimming took 6 bases from V and 10 from J, leaving 11 bases between them. Germline CDR1 reads SGHRS; CDR2 reads YFSETQ. The CDR3 has 11 amino acids. CDR3 bases: TGCGCCAGCAACTCGGCTGGGGAGCAGTTCTTC. It translates to CASNSAGEQFF.

This clonotype was seen a handful of times. V and J are TRBV20-1 and TRBJ2-1, with a tentative D call TRBD1 (6 bases). Germline CDR1 is DFQATT and CDR2 is SNEGSKA (reference sequence). Trimming shortened V by 3 bases and J by 7 bases, and 16 bases separated the two germline ends. CDR3 size: 14 residues. The CDR3 loop reads CSARTGPRGNEQFF. The CDR3 nucleotides read TGCAGTGCTAGGACGGGACCCAGGGGTAATGAGCAGTTCTTC.